This TCR beta chain was captured by sequencing in a study of blood T cell repertoires in COVID-19 (TCRdb year 2020). About the full investigation: Collaborator samples came from the United States, Italy and Spain and covered acute and convalescent phases of COVID-19. The prospective study material was composed of cDNA or gDNA derived from T cells, B-cell-depleted T cells, or PBMCs. The dataset comprised deeply sampled blood TCRbeta repertoires from subjects exposed to, actively infected with, or recovered from COVID-19. The repertoires were released in a freely available public database intended as a resource for research on the immune response to SARS-CoV-2. The samples were drawn from the first 160 participants of the ongoing ImmuneRACE study and from 1,200 or so subjects provided by 6 global collaborators. A de-identified subject ID, COVID-19 status, age in years and sex were almost always included in the sample metadata. HLA class I and class II types, where available, came from metadata supplied by the sample provider rather than from assay-based typing.

Whole blood was collected in K2EDTA tubes by collaborating institutions according to the institutions' own protocols. For TCRbeta analysis, collaborator samples were shipped as frozen whole blood, as isolated PBMCs, or as DNA extracted from either sample type. The study at large found these results: The amount of clinical and demographic metadata varied by source and participant and was provided uncurated.

TCRbeta CDR3 regions were amplified from genomic DNA by means of the immunoSEQ Assay, a bias-controlled multiplex PCR. Concerning the study's data processing: Within the assay, amplification of reference gene primers was used to estimate how many nucleated cells each sample contained. To quantify the absolute abundance of each unique TCRbeta CDR3 rearrangement, sequence reads were collapsed and filtered. For each sample, productive Simpson clonality was calculated as the square root of Simpson's diversity index over productive rearrangements. TCRdb mirrors the immuneACCESS table, restricted to in-frame sequences. Some clones are absent from its copies; in checked studies, under half trace to an unresolved V gene, and the reason for the others is unknown. For V, J and clone size, that table is used; D and trimming come from the DNA. In all, the sample holds fewer than 85,000 clones, and roughly 78% of those were seen once. 20% to 25% of the sample is in the top ten clones.

To note about this clone: Its antigen is unknown. No base-level quality is on record; no much larger clone is a single base apart.

The TCR sequence derives from a human donor in a cohort sampled during active COVID-19. The sample taken for sequencing was peripheral blood.

The CDR3 here reads CASSSQGQSGGYTF. The nucleotides read TGTGCCAGCAGTTCACAGGGGCAGAGTGGAGGCTACACCTTC. Recombination connected TRBV28 to TRBJ1-2; a stretch of 7 junction bases matches TRBD1. CDR1 MDHEN and CDR2 SYDVKM are derived from the germline V gene. V and J are trimmed by 4 bases and 8 bases, and the gene matches miss 10 bases of the junction. The CDR3 runs 14 residues from the cysteine to the phenylalanine. Of the read, only the CDR3 DNA is kept; its 42 bases are in frame from base 1.